The source of this TCR beta chain is a study of CD8 T cells in Susac syndrome. Turning to the study itself: Among the Susac syndrome patients sequenced, over five had active disease and about 8 were in remission.

Random hexamers were used to reverse transcribe 0.5 to 1 ug of RNA. A multiplex approach, immunoSEQ multiplex PCR, amplified TCR beta CDR3 across 54 Vbeta and 13 Jbeta. Using its own MiXCR run on the immunoSEQ multiplex PCR reads, TCRdb lists one record per CDR3 protein. Here the sample spans nearly 110,000 distinct CDR3 sequences, approximately 94% being singletons. Trimming took off 5 bases at V and 1 base at J, with 12 bases between the two ends. Germline CDR1 SEHNR, CDR2 FQNEAQ (reference sequence). The CDR3 is made up of 15 amino acids. The sample taken for sequencing was CD8+ T cells from PBMCs. This receptor was identified in a human donor with Susac syndrome. This rearrangement joins TRBV7-9 to TRBJ1-5, with D possibly TRBD1 on 6 matching bases. CDR3 nucleotide sequence: TGTGCCAGCAGCCCCGGGACAAACAGCAATCAGCCCCAGCATTTT. Its protein product is CASSPGTNSNQPQHF.